This T cell receptor (beta chain) was sequenced during a study of T-cell reconstitution after alpha-beta-depleted transplantation in children. This clonotype has only a few counts. What it binds is not known. Study conclusions and caveats: When one year had passed after transplant, most T-cell counts and diversity came from newly produced T cells. Some patients' high day-60 TCRbeta diversity was traced to surviving recipient T cells and thymic progenitors. Expanded clones from the graft, numbering several hundred, reportedly supplied alpha-beta T cells about two months after transplant.

This CDR3 contains 13 residues. Germline V lookup: CDR1 SGHAT, CDR2 FQNNGV. V shed 0 bases and J shed 10 bases, with 12 bases lying between them. For TCRbeta, the library was prepared with unique molecular identifiers. TCRdb re-called the PCR reads with MiXCR, one entry per CDR3 protein. The data contain some 840,000 distinct CDR3 sequences, about 15% of them singletons. The sample consisted of PBMCs, mostly from graft donor cells, taken 360 days after TCRalphabeta/CD19-depleted stem cell transplant. V and J are TRBV11-2 and TRBJ2-5; D may be TRBD2 (5 bases). The source of this sequence is a male patient younger than 18 who had a stem cell transplant for acute lymphoblastic leukemia, so the T cells may come from the graft donor. CDR3 region: CASSLDPWEYQYF. CDR3 coding DNA: TGTGCCAGCAGCTTAGATCCGTGGGAGTACCAGTACTTC.